One and the same sample provided the 29 T cell receptor beta chains below, sequenced in a study of vaccination effects on CD4 cells after COVID-19. ViraFEST expansion of antigen-specific CD4+ T cells with viral peptide pools preceded sequencing. CD4+ T cell isolation took place after 10 days of culture. Participants were vaccinated with two doses of either the BNT162b2 or mRNA-1273 vaccine. Their antigens remain unidentified. Assay: immunoSEQ multiplex PCR; the TCRdb copy retains only in-frame clones and omits some. The data show approximately 28,000 clones, around 85% seen once. Here the sequenced sample was CD4+ T cells from PBMCs cultured with SARS-CoV-2 spike peptides, taken after COVID-19 vaccination. Receptors originate from a human donor who received a COVID-19 vaccine. Some clones in this sample may be carry-over from other donors' samples.

This clone showed up just once. This chain connects TRBV4-1 to TRBJ2-5; 10 nucleotides align to TRBD1. The CDR3 covers 14 residues. In germline, CDR1 is MGHRA, CDR2 YSYEKL. V trimming: 4 bases; J trimming: 2 bases; junction bases outside the gene matches: 1. CDR3 residues: CASSRGQGQETQYF. CDR3 nucleotide sequence: TGCGCCAGCAGCCGGGGACAGGGGCAAGAGACCCAGTACTTC.

The J gene is TRBJ2-7, the V gene TRBV6-2 or TRBV6-3; TRBD1 matches 7 bases. With 5 bases clipped from V and 0 bases from J, the junction kept 10 bases outside the gene matches. Germline V lookup: CDR1 MNHEY, CDR2 SVGEGT. CDR3 length: 16 amino acids. The CDR3 protein is CASSPQGTVSSYEQYV. In DNA, the CDR3 is TGTGCCAGCAGTCCACAGGGGACAGTGAGCTCCTACGAGCAGTACGTC.

The sample holds one count of this clone. This rearrangement joins TRBV10-3 to TRBJ2-7, with a possible D match to TRBD1 (6 bases). CDR1 and CDR2 (germline): ENHRY, SYGVKD. The CDR3 runs 13 residues. V gave up 6 bases and J gave up 3 bases, with 12 bases separating them. The CDR3 spells CAIRGAQNYEQYV. CDR3 DNA: TGTGCCATCAGGGGGGCACAGAACTACGAGCAGTACGTC.

This chain connects TRBV4-1 to TRBJ1-2; 8 positions match TRBD1. The CDR3 extends over 13 amino acids. Per the germline V gene, CDR1 is MGHRA and CDR2 is YSYEKL. Trimming cost V 8 bases and J 5 bases; bases outside gene matches: 7. The CDR3 protein is CASHATGAYGYTF. For the CDR3, the DNA is TGCGCCAGCCATGCGACAGGGGCGTATGGCTACACCTTC.

The V gene is TRBV7-2, the J gene TRBJ2-5; D might be TRBD1 or TRBD2, each matching 5 bases. CDR1 and CDR2 from the germline V gene are SGHTA and FQGNSA. The CDR3 contains 14 residues. Trimming cost V 2 bases and J 3 bases, with 10 bases left between them. The CDR3 DNA sequence: TGTGCCAGCAGCTTATTGGGACGGGAAGAGACCCAGTACTTC. Its protein product is CASSLLGREETQYF.

The V and J genes are TRBV6-1 and TRBJ1-2; D unclear. The CDR3 is 13 residues long. Looked up from germline, CDR1 is MNHNS and CDR2 is SASEGT. Trimming took 1 base from V and 7 from J, leaving 10 bases between them. CDR3 DNA sequence: TGTGCCAGCAGTGAAGTAGGAGGTCGTGGCTACACCTTC. Its translation: CASSEVGGRGYTF.

The chain uses TRBV5-6 and TRBJ2-5; possibly TRBD2 for D (5 bases). In germline, CDR1 is SGHDT, CDR2 YYEEEE. The CDR3 loop spans 15 amino acids. V lost 4 bases, J lost 5 bases, and 18 bases lay in between. This chain's CDR3 is CASSLLASTWETQYF. The CDR3 bases are TGTGCCAGCAGCCTGCTGGCTAGCACATGGGAGACCCAGTACTTC.

The chain links TRBV7-2 to TRBJ2-5; 14 positions match TRBD2. The CDR3 spans 17 residues. The germline gives CDR1 SGHTA, CDR2 FQGNSA. V lost 5 bases, J lost 5 bases, and 10 bases stayed unmatched. In DNA form, the CDR3 reads TGTGCCAGCAGCCGTGGGACTAGCGGGGGAGTTGGGGAGACCCAGTACTTC. Translation gives CASSRGTSGGVGETQYF.

This chain links TRBV18 with TRBJ2-7, with D hard to call. Germline lookup yields CDR1 KGHSH and CDR2 LQKENI. V lost 6 bases to trimming and J lost 2 bases, with 11 bases between them. The CDR3 runs to 13 residues. CDR3 protein: CASSPTATYEQYV. In DNA form, the CDR3 reads TGTGCCAGCTCCCCCACAGCGACCTACGAGCAGTACGTC.

The chain is built from TRBV11-2 and TRBJ2-5; D remains unclear. The CDR3 has 12 amino acids. Germline V gives CDR1 SGHAT, CDR2 FQNNGV. V was shortened by 5 bases and J by 5 bases, with 9 bases between the two germline ends. The DNA for the CDR3 is TGTGCCAGCAGCCCGGCTTCTGAGACCCAGTACTTC. Its protein is CASSPASETQYF.

The chain joins TRBV18 to TRBJ2-3; D remains ambiguous. CDR3 size: 15 residues. V was clipped by 2 bases and J by 0 bases, with 9 bases between them. Germline CDR1 is KGHSH and CDR2 is LQKENI. The CDR3 spells CASSPVAASTDTQYF. The CDR3 DNA is TGTGCCAGCTCACCAGTGGCTGCCAGCACAGATACGCAGTATTTT.

This chain uses TRBV28 with TRBJ1-2, with 8 bases lining up with TRBD1. This CDR3 comprises 13 residues. V lost 8 bases and J lost 0; bases outside the gene matches: 2. Per germline, CDR1 MDHEN and CDR2 SYDVKM. The CDR3 DNA follows: TGTGCCAGCTGGGACAGGACTAACTATGGCTACACCTTC. This sequence encodes CASWDRTNYGYTF.

The chain uses TRBV3-1 (or the pseudogene TRBV3-2) and TRBJ1-5; D is possibly TRBD1 (5 bases). V was shortened by 2 bases and J by 3 bases, with 11 bases between the two germline ends. In germline, CDR1 is LGHDT, CDR2 YNNKEL (reference sequence). The CDR3 covers 15 residues. The CDR3 loop reads CASSQYPGFNQPQHF. DNA of the CDR3: TGTGCCAGCAGCCAATACCCAGGGTTCAATCAGCCCCAGCATTTT.

This sequence joins TRBV5-1 and TRBJ2-1; D is possibly TRBD2 (6 bases). The CDR3 runs 15 residues. The germline V gene has CDR1 SGHRS and CDR2 YFSETQ. With 0 bases removed from V and 1 base from J, the gap between germline ends came to 8 bases. The CDR3 bases are TGCGCCAGCAGCTTGGGCGGGGCGTCCTACAATGAGCAGTTCTTC. Protein sequence: CASSLGGASYNEQFF.

The CDR3 DNA is TGTGCCAGCAGTTTAGATGGACAGGGGAATCAGCCCCAGCATTTT. This translates into CASSLDGQGNQPQHF. This sequence joins TRBV28 and TRBJ1-5; 9 bases are shared with TRBD1. The germline gives CDR1 MDHEN, CDR2 SYDVKM. V lost 2 bases, J lost 4 bases, and 3 bases stayed unmatched. The CDR3 loop spans 15 amino acids.

The CDR3 spells CASSPPLGQGGNTIYF. CDR3 sequence (DNA): TGTGCCAGCTCACCCCCACTCGGACAGGGGGGAAACACCATATATTTT. The chain carries TRBV18 and TRBJ1-3, with 9 bases identical to TRBD1. CDR3 length: 16 residues. Germline loops: CDR1 KGHSH, CDR2 LQKENI. Trimming removed 3 bases from V and 4 bases from J; junction bases left unmatched: 7.

The rearrangement joins TRBV28 to TRBJ1-1; D gene uncertain. The V gene lost 2 bases and the J gene lost 0 bases, with 7 bases spanning the gap. There are 14 residues in the CDR3. The germline gives CDR1 MDHEN, CDR2 SYDVKM. The CDR3 sequence: CASSLVSLNTEAFF. DNA for the CDR3: TGTGCCAGCAGTTTAGTTAGCCTGAACACTGAAGCTTTCTTT.

The genes are TRBV29-1 and TRBJ1-6; D is perhaps TRBD1 (6 bases). CDR3 size: 13 residues. Germline assignment: CDR1 SQVTM and CDR2 ANQGSEA. V gave up 6 bases and J gave up 6 bases, with 12 bases separating them. CDR3 in amino acids: CSVGQNLNSPLHF. Here the CDR3 DNA reads TGCAGCGTCGGACAGAACCTTAATTCACCCCTCCACTTT.

The chain has TRBV6-6 and TRBJ1-5; 8 nucleotides agree with TRBD1. Germline V gene lookup returns CDR1 MNHNY and CDR2 SVGAGI (reference sequence). Trimming at V came to 6 bases and at J to 2 bases, leaving 6 bases not matched to a gene. CDR3 length equals 15 residues. Here the CDR3 DNA reads TGTGCCAGCAGAGTACAGGGGGAGCGCAATCAGCCCCAGCATTTT. Translation: CASRVQGERNQPQHF.

V usage is TRBV9 and J usage is TRBJ1-3; maybe TRBD1 (6 bases). V lost 0 bases to trimming and J lost 1 base, with 8 bases between them. The CDR3 has 15 residues. CDR1 is SGDLS and CDR2 is YYNGEE in the germline V gene. Written as DNA, the CDR3 is TGTGCCAGCAGCGTAGGAGGGGGATCTGGAAACACCATATATTTT. This encodes CASSVGGGSGNTIYF.

This rearrangement joins TRBV20-1 to TRBJ1-2, with D perhaps matching TRBD1 (5 bases). Germline V CDR1 and CDR2: DFQATT, SNEGSKA (reference sequence). The CDR3 consists of 10 residues. V was shortened by 6 bases and J by 8 bases, with 10 bases between the two germline ends. CDR3 residues: CSAAGQGYTF. Here the CDR3 DNA reads TGCAGTGCGGCAGGACAAGGCTACACCTTC.

This clone appeared once. This chain links TRBV4-3 with TRBJ2-1, with D perhaps matching TRBD1 (5 bases). Germline V CDR1 and CDR2: LGHNA, YSLEER. The germline V and J ends were trimmed by 0 bases and 14 bases, with 14 bases remaining between them. The CDR3 contains 13 residues. CDR3 protein: CASSQEVTQGKFF. In DNA form, the CDR3 reads TGCGCCAGCAGCCAAGAAGTTACCCAGGGAAAGTTCTTC.

CDR3 protein: CAWSVPLEGATDTQYF. In nucleotides, the CDR3 is TGTGCCTGGAGTGTACCCCTAGAGGGGGCCACAGATACGCAGTATTTT. J is TRBJ2-3 and V is TRBV30; 7 positions match TRBD1. V was clipped by 0 bases and J by 2 bases; unmatched bases: 8. Germline assignment: CDR1 GTSNPN and CDR2 SVGIG (reference sequence). The CDR3 is made up of 16 amino acids.

The chain couples TRBV21-1 to TRBJ2-7; the table's D call of TRBD2 was not tested on the DNA. TRBV21-1 is classified as a pseudogene. The CDR3 is 14 amino acids. The CDR3 DNA follows: TGTGCCAGCTTAGTCACCGAGAAGACCTACGAGCAGTACGTC. It translates to CASLVTEKTYEQYV.

J is TRBJ2-7 and V is TRBV5-8; no firm D call. The CDR3 consists of 17 residues. Germline V gene data show CDR1 as SGHTS and CDR2 as YDEGEE. V shed 0 bases and J shed 0 bases, with 16 bases lying between them. This CDR3 is CASSLAFGAASSYEQYV. For the CDR3, the DNA is TGTGCCAGCAGCTTGGCCTTTGGCGCCGCTAGCTCCTACGAGCAGTACGTC.

This clone was recorded a few times. This chain uses TRBV4-1 with TRBJ1-1; D perhaps matches TRBD1 (5 bases). This CDR3 region has 13 residues. Trimming left V 2 bases short and J 10 bases short, with 14 bases between. Germline CDR1 is MGHRA and CDR2 is YSYEKL. This CDR3 reads CASSQSRASGAFF. In nucleotides, the CDR3 is TGCGCCAGCAGCCAATCCAGGGCCTCGGGAGCTTTCTTT.

This clone was observed a single time. The genes are TRBV2 and TRBJ1-1; no definite D call. Trimming removed 5 bases from V and 3 bases from J, with 10 bases in between. The CDR3 spans 13 residues. Germline V gene data show CDR1 as SNHLY and CDR2 as FYNNEI. CDR3 in DNA: TGTGCCAGCAGTCGGGCTTTGGACACTGAAGCTTTCTTT. Its translation is CASSRALDTEAFF.

The chain has TRBV3-1 (or the pseudogene TRBV3-2) and TRBJ1-4; 9 bases are a match to TRBD1. Unmatched junction bases numbered 14, after V lost 5 bases and J lost 13 bases. This CDR3 has 15 amino acids. CDR1 and CDR2 from the germline V gene are LGHDT and YNNKEL (reference sequence). The CDR3 region is CASSFRDRAGGILFF. The CDR3 coding sequence is TGTGCCAGCAGCTTCCGGGACAGGGCCGGTGGAATACTGTTTTTT.

The chain links TRBV10-2 to TRBJ2-2; the match to TRBD2 covers 7 bases. CDR1 and CDR2 from the germline V gene are WSHSY and SAAADI. CDR3 length: 17 residues. V lost 4 bases and J lost 2; bases outside the gene matches: 10. CDR3 DNA sequence: TGCGCCAGCAGTGCTCTTCACCCGGGACTAAACACCGGGGAGCTGTTTTTT. Its translation is CASSALHPGLNTGELFF.